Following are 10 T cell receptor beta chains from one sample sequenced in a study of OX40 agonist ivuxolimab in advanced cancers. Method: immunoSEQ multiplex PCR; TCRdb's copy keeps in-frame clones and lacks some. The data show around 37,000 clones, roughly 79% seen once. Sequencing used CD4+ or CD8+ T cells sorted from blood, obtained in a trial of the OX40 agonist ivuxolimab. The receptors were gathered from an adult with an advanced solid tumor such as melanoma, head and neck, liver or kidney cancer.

Here the CDR3 DNA reads TGCGCCAGCAGCTTGGCCTTTTCAGGAGCAACTAATGAAAAACTGTTTTTT. It encodes CASSLAFSGATNEKLFF. The chain has TRBV5-1 and TRBJ1-4; D remains unclear. Trimming took off 0 bases at V and 0 bases at J, with 12 bases between the two ends. The CDR3 runs 17 residues. CDR1 SGHRS and CDR2 YFSETQ come from the germline V gene.

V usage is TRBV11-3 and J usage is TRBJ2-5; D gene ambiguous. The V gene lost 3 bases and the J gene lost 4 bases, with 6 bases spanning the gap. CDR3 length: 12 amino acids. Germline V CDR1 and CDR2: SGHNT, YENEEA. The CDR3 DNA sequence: TGTGCCAGCAGCTTGCGTGGAGAGACCCAGTACTTC. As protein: CASSLRGETQYF.

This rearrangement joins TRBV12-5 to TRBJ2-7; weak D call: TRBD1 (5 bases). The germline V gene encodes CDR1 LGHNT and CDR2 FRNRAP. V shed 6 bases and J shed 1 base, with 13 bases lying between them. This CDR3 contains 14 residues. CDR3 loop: CASGSRQTSYEQYF. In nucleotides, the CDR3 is TGTGCTAGTGGGTCCAGACAGACGTCCTACGAGCAGTACTTC.

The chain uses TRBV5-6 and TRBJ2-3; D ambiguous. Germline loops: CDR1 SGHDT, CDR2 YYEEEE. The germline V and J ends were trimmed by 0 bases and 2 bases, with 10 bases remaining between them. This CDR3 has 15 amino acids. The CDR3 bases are TGTGCCAGCAGCTTGGCCGTATTGAACACAGATACGCAGTATTTT. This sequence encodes CASSLAVLNTDTQYF.

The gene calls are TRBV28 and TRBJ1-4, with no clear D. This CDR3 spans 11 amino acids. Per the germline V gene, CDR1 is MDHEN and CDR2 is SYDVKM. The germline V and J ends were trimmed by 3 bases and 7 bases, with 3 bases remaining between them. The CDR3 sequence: CASSLSEKLFF. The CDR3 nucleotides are TGTGCCAGCAGTTTGAGTGAAAAACTGTTTTTT.

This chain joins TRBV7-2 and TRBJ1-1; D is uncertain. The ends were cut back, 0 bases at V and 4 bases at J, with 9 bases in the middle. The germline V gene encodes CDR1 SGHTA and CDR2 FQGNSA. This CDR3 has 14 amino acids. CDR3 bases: TGTGCCAGCAGCTTAGCTCGACTGGGCACTGAAGCTTTCTTT. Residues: CASSLARLGTEAFF.

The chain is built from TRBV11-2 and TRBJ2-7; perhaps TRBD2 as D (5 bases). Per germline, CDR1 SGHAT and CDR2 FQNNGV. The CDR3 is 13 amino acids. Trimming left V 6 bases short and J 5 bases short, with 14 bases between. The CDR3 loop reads CASSSSLGNEQYF. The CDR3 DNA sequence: TGTGCCAGCAGTTCTTCTCTCGGGAACGAGCAGTACTTC.

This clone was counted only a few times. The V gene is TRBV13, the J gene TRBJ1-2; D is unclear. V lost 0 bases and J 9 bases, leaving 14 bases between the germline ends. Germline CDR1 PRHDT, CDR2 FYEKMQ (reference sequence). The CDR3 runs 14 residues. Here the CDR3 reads CASSLGQQLASYTF. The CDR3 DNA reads TGTGCCAGCAGCTTAGGTCAGCAGCTGGCTAGCTACACCTTC.

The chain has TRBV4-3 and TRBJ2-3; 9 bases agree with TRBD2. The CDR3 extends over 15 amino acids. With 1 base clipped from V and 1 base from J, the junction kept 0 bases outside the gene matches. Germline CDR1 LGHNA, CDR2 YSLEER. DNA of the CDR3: TGCGCCAGCAGCCAAGGACTAGCGGGCACAGATACGCAGTATTTT. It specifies CASSQGLAGTDTQYF.

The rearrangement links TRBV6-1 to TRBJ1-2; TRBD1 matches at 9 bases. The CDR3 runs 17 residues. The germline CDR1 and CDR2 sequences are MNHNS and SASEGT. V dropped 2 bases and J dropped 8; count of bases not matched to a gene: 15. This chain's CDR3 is CASSERIMGQGGTGYTF. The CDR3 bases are TGTGCCAGCAGTGAAAGGATCATGGGACAGGGAGGAACGGGCTACACCTTC.